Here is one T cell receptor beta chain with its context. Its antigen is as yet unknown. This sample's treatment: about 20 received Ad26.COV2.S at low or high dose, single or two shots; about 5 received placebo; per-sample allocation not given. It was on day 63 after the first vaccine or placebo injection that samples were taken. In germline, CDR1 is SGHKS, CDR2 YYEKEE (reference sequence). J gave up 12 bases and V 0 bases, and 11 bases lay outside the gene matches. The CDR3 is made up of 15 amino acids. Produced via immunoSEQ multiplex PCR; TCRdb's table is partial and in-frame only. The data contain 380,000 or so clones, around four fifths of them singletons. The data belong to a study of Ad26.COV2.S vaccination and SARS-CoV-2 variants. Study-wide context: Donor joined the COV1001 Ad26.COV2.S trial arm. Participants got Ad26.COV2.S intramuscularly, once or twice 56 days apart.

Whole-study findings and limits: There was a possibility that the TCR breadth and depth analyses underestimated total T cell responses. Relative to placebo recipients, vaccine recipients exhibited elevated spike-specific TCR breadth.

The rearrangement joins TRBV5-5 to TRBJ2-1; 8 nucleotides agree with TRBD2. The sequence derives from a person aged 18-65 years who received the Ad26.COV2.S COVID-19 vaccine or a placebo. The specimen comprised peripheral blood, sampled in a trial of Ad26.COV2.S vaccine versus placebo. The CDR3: CASSLAGAGDAMQFF. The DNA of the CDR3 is TGTGCCAGCAGCTTGGCCGGAGCGGGAGACGCGATGCAGTTCTTC.